This TCR beta chain was sequenced in a study of cytomegalovirus exposure and HLA in healthy donors (dated by TCRdb to the late 2010s). Study-level background: A later analysis indicated that the 120 validation repertoires were generated on the platform also employed for the 700 or so repertoires of the first cohort. High-throughput TCR immunosequencing, statistical association of individual TCRs with disease status, and machine learning were combined to predict cytomegalovirus infection status. Besides the first cohort of more than 650 subjects, a separate validation cohort made up of 120 different subjects was used. The aim of the study was to test whether cataloging public T cell receptors could identify signatures of past pathogen exposure. Overall study outcomes, separate from this receptor: A few of the identified cytomegalovirus-associated TCR beta chains were confirmed in vitro to be specific for cytomegalovirus antigens. The classifier was reported to diagnose cytomegalovirus status with high specificity and sensitivity in both the original and validation cohorts. The validation cohort had no HLA typing available for a later analysis, so co-occurrence within that cohort was assessed over all 120 or so repertoires. The study gave a list of 150 to 200 TCR beta chains associated with cytomegalovirus. According to the authors, the approach could potentially be generalized to other disease states and immunological phenotypes. Most TCR sequences were observed very rarely across donors, whereas some public TCRs were present in many individuals. Subsequent analysis determined that TCRs grouped into clusters in the first cohort also showed a tendency toward co-occurrence across the 90 to 150 validation repertoires, and approximately 93% of cluster scores exceeded 0.

Note on this clone: Its antigen target is currently unknown. No qualities accompany the bases; no much larger clone lies one base away.

Libraries came from the immunoSEQ multiplex PCR assay. In the authors' own workflow: To diagnose cytomegalovirus status from the catalog of TCR beta chain sequences, a statistical classification framework was built. This immuneACCESS table, as held by TCRdb, lists in-frame sequences with V and J called but not all clones. Of the missing ones, under half trace to an unresolved V gene in checked studies; the others have no known cause. The V and J calls and the clone size are those of that table, but D and trimming were determined from the DNA. Across this sample there are around 250,000 clones, with around 89% seen only once. Together, the top ten hold around 0.34% of the sample. Separate from the roughly 700-subject first cohort, the validation cohort of roughly 110 subjects was the group to which the donors belonged. Unmatched junction bases come to 18, with V trimmed by 1 base and J by 3 bases. CDR1 and CDR2 (MGHRA, YSYEKL) derive from the germline V gene. The cysteine opens and the phenylalanine closes a CDR3 of 19 amino acids. The kept DNA is CDR3 alone, 57 bases in frame from the first base.

The V and J genes are TRBV4-1 and TRBJ2-7; TRBD1 agrees with 7 junctional bases. The sequence derives from a woman in her late teens or twenties in good health and CMV-seronegative. Sequenced: PBMCs. The CDR3 protein: CASSQAPGQILLTYYEQYF. The sequenced DNA is TGCGCCAGCAGCCAAGCACCGGGACAGATCCTCCTAACCTACTACGAGCAGTACTTC.